The 26 T cell receptor beta chains below come from one sample, sequenced in a study of identifying expanded T cells in peripheral blood. Assay used: immunoSEQ multiplex PCR; TCRdb lists only in-frame clones, some missing. The repertoire holds 100,000 or so clones, with 75% to 90% as singletons. The material sequenced was blood. The receptor source for this set is a person aged 18-70 years in good health.

The chain uses TRBV6-5 and TRBJ2-5; TRBD2 might be the D (5 bases). V shed 0 bases and J shed 3 bases, with 11 bases lying between them. This CDR3 is built from 15 residues. Germline V lookup: CDR1 MNHEY, CDR2 SVGAGI. CDR3: CASSYSGPREETQYF. CDR3 DNA: TGTGCCAGCAGTTACTCTGGGCCGAGGGAAGAGACCCAGTACTTC.

The chain joins TRBV19 to TRBJ1-5; 8 bases are a match to TRBD1. Germline CDR1 is LNHDA and CDR2 is SQIVND (reference sequence). V was pared by 1 base and J by 7 bases, with 9 bases of the junction left unmatched. The CDR3 length is 16 residues. The DNA of the CDR3 is TGTGCCAGTAGTATAGTGGGGCAGGGGGCAAGGCAGCCCCAGCATTTT. It yields the protein CASSIVGQGARQPQHF.

This chain links TRBV7-9 with TRBJ2-6; D remains ambiguous. This CDR3 is built from 14 residues. Between the trimmed V and J ends, which lost 10 bases and 0 bases, there was a span of 10 bases. Germline-derived CDR1 and CDR2 are SEHNR and FQNEAQ (reference sequence). The CDR3: CATNQRSGANVLTF. As DNA, the CDR3 is TGTGCCACCAACCAGCGCTCTGGGGCCAACGTCCTGACTTTC.

The rearrangement uses TRBV29-1 and TRBJ2-5; 11 bases map to TRBD2. Germline CDR1 and CDR2: SQVTM and ANQGSEA. V lost 7 bases to trimming and J lost 5 bases; unmatched junction nucleotides: 9. The CDR3 has 14 amino acids. In DNA, the CDR3 is TGCAGCGCCCGTAGCGGGGGGGCCCGGGAGACCCAGTACTTC. This codes for CSARSGGARETQYF. Using reference TRBV29-1 and TRBJ2-5 for the parts outside the CDR3, the full variable domain is SAVISQKPSRDICQRGTSLTIQCQVDSQVTMMFWYRQQPGQSLTLIATANQGSEATYESGFVIDKFPISRPNLTFSTLTVSNMSPEDSSIYLCSARSGGARETQYFGPGTRLLVL.

The genes are TRBV13 and TRBJ1-3; D remains unclear. The CDR3 length is 15 residues. V was cut by 0 bases and J by 2 bases, with 8 bases left in between. The germline V gene encodes CDR1 PRHDT and CDR2 FYEKMQ (reference sequence). The CDR3 is CASSLGEGPGNTIYF. As DNA, the CDR3 is TGTGCCAGCAGCTTAGGGGAGGGCCCTGGAAACACCATATATTTT.

This clone was observed a few times. This chain links TRBV2 with TRBJ1-2; D uncertain. Germline V CDR1 and CDR2: SNHLY, FYNNEI. The CDR3 is made up of 10 amino acids. V was clipped by 4 bases and J by 14 bases, with 11 bases between them. CDR3 in amino acids: CASSAPRLTF. CDR3 nucleotides: TGTGCCAGCAGTGCCCCCAGGCTAACCTTC. The entire variable domain, with the rest obtained from reference TRBV2 and TRBJ1-2, is as follows: EPEVTQTPSHQVTQMGQEVILRCVPISNHLYFYWYRQILGQKVEFLVSFYNNEISEKSEIFDDQFSVERPDGSNFTLKIRSTKLEDSAMYFCASSAPRLTFGSGTRLTVV.

This clone was counted a single time. The rearrangement links TRBV30 to TRBJ2-1; possible D gene TRBD2, 6 bases. Deletions cut 0 bases from V and 11 bases from J, with 8 bases between. Germline V gene sequence: CDR1 GTSNPN, CDR2 SVGIG (reference sequence). The CDR3 loop spans 11 amino acids. The CDR3 loop is CAWSVGGKQFF. The CDR3 DNA sequence: TGTGCCTGGAGTGTTGGGGGGAAGCAGTTCTTC.

This chain uses TRBV11-3 with TRBJ2-2; D may be TRBD1 or TRBD2 (6 bases each). This CDR3 spans 18 amino acids. Trimming cost V 0 bases and J 1 base, with 15 bases left between them. Per germline, CDR1 SGHNT and CDR2 YENEEA. The CDR3 DNA follows: TGTGCCAGCAGCTTAGACCAGGGCGGGACAAGGAACACCGGGGAGCTGTTTTTT. Protein sequence: CASSLDQGGTRNTGELFF. Filled out from reference TRBV11-3 and TRBJ2-2, the complete variable domain reads EAGVVQSPRYKIIEKKQPVAFWCNPISGHNTLYWYLQNLGQGPELLIRYENEEAVDDSQLPKDRFSAERLKGVDSTLKIQPAELGDSAVYLCASSLDQGGTRNTGELFFGEGSRLTVL.

The sample holds a few counts of this clone. V is TRBV5-5 and J is TRBJ1-2; D is unclear. The CDR3 covers 14 residues. Trimming cost V 3 bases and J 0 bases, with 9 bases left between them. Per germline, CDR1 SGHKS and CDR2 YYEKEE (reference sequence). The CDR3 sequence: CASSSTDANYGYTF. CDR3 bases: TGTGCCAGCAGCTCCACGGACGCTAACTATGGCTACACCTTC.

The genes are TRBV6-4 and TRBJ2-1; 7 nucleotides agree with TRBD1. CDR1 is MRHNA, CDR2 SNTAGT, per germline. Trimming cost V 5 bases and J 9 bases; bases outside gene matches: 7. The CDR3 sequence is 13 residues long. In DNA, the CDR3 is TGTGCCAGCAGTAACACCGGGACAGTTGAGCAGTTCTTC. Its protein product is CASSNTGTVEQFF.

The V call is TRBV19, the J call TRBJ1-5, with D unclear. The CDR3 is 15 amino acids. CDR1 is LNHDA, CDR2 SQIVND, per germline (reference sequence). V lost 7 bases and J lost 6, with 19 bases in between. The CDR3 protein is CASTPEAGLVQPQHF. DNA for the CDR3: TGTGCCAGTACCCCGGAGGCCGGGTTAGTTCAGCCCCAGCATTTT.

The chain recombines TRBV4-1 with TRBJ2-2, with D unresolved. The CDR3 is 13 residues long. Germline lookup yields CDR1 MGHRA and CDR2 YSYEKL. The ends were cut back, 3 bases at V and 6 bases at J, with 8 bases in the middle. CDR3 region: CASSQRTAGELFF. The CDR3, as DNA: TGCGCCAGCAGCCAGAGGACGGCCGGGGAGCTGTTTTTT.

This sequence joins TRBV7-2 and TRBJ2-1, with D perhaps TRBD2 (5 bases). Deletions cut 3 bases from V and 8 bases from J, with 8 bases between. Germline loops: CDR1 SGHTA, CDR2 FQGNSA. This CDR3 has 12 residues. The CDR3 protein is CASSFLAYEQFF. CDR3 DNA sequence: TGTGCCAGCAGCTTCCTAGCCTATGAGCAGTTCTTC. The full variable domain, rest sourced from reference TRBV7-2 and TRBJ2-1, is GAGVSQSPSNKVTEKGKDVELRCDPISGHTALYWYRQSLGQGLEFLIYFQGNSAPDKSGLPSDRFSAERTGGSVSTLTIQRTQQEDSAVYLCASSFLAYEQFFGPGTRLTVL.

J is TRBJ2-2 and V is TRBV2; 8 bases align to TRBD1. The trim removed 6 bases at V and 4 bases at J, leaving 4 bases unmatched. Per germline, CDR1 SNHLY and CDR2 FYNNEI. The CDR3 runs 14 residues. CDR3 sequence (DNA): TGTGCCAGCAGCCTTACAGGGGGCACCGGGGAGCTGTTTTTT. Translating gives CASSLTGGTGELFF.

This clone has just a few counts. The V and J genes are TRBV4-1 and TRBJ1-4; no reliable D call. V lost 0 bases and J 7 bases, leaving 15 bases between the germline ends. CDR3 size: 16 residues. CDR1 MGHRA and CDR2 YSYEKL come from the germline V gene. The CDR3 is CASSQELGGGGEKLFF. The CDR3 DNA reads as TGCGCCAGCAGCCAAGAACTAGGAGGAGGTGGTGAAAAACTGTTTTTT.

The rearrangement links TRBV6-6 to TRBJ1-2; a weak D match, TRBD1 (6 bases). Germline V gene data show CDR1 as MNHNY and CDR2 as SVGAGI (reference sequence). The CDR3 extends over 12 amino acids. V dropped 8 bases and J dropped 5 bases, with 12 bases sitting between them. The CDR3 nucleotides are TGTGCCAGCTGGAAGGGGGTATATGGCTACACCTTC. Residues: CASWKGVYGYTF.

The V call is TRBV19, the J call TRBJ2-3; D is perhaps TRBD1 (6 bases). This CDR3 contains 15 residues. Germline V gene sequence: CDR1 LNHDA, CDR2 SQIVND (reference sequence). Between the trimmed V and J ends, which lost 6 bases and 8 bases, there was a span of 21 bases. The CDR3 DNA reads as TGTGCCAGTAGGTGGACAGACAACGGCATTGGTACGCAGTATTTT. Its translation: CASRWTDNGIGTQYF.

The chain employs TRBV5-1 and TRBJ2-5, with D perhaps TRBD1 (5 bases). The CDR3 contains 14 residues. CDR1 SGHRS and CDR2 YFSETQ come from the germline V gene. V dropped 4 bases and J dropped 3 bases, with 13 bases sitting between them. CDR3 region: CASSPRALKETQYF. Here the CDR3 DNA reads TGCGCCAGCAGCCCCAGGGCTCTAAAAGAGACCCAGTACTTC.

This chain connects TRBV6-1 to TRBJ1-3; 7 bases are a match to TRBD1. V shed 2 bases and J 3 bases; nucleotides not matched to a gene: 1. Per germline, CDR1 MNHNS and CDR2 SASEGT. The CDR3 runs 14 residues. The CDR3 nucleotides read TGTGCCAGCAGTGAACAGGGGGGTGGAAACACCATATATTTT. Translation gives CASSEQGGGNTIYF.

The chain combines TRBV7-9 with TRBJ2-3; TRBD2 matches at 7 bases. Trimming cost V 5 bases and J 1 base; bases outside gene matches: 6. Germline V lookup: CDR1 SEHNR, CDR2 FQNEAQ (reference sequence). There are 15 residues in the CDR3. CDR3 bases: TGTGCCAGCAGCACGCGGGACTACGGCACAGATACGCAGTATTTT. Protein product: CASSTRDYGTDTQYF.

This chain connects TRBV6-5 to TRBJ2-7; no reliable D call. CDR3 size: 10 residues. V lost 6 bases to trimming and J lost 3 bases, with 3 bases between them. Germline V gene data show CDR1 as MNHEY and CDR2 as SVGAGI. The CDR3 reads CASRNYEQYF. CDR3 bases: TGTGCCAGCAGGAACTACGAGCAGTACTTC.

This chain joins TRBV19 and TRBJ2-5; weak D call: TRBD1 (5 bases). In germline, CDR1 is LNHDA, CDR2 SQIVND (reference sequence). The CDR3 runs 13 residues. V was clipped by 5 bases and J by 7 bases, with 14 bases between them. This CDR3 reads CASSDSAVGTQYF. Written as DNA, the CDR3 is TGTGCCAGTAGTGACAGCGCCGTAGGGACCCAGTACTTC.

This clone was observed at least ten times. This chain connects TRBV6-6 to TRBJ1-1; TRBD1 agrees at 9 bases. The CDR3 sequence is 14 residues long. Germline loops: CDR1 MNHNY, CDR2 SVGAGI (reference sequence). V lost 5 bases, J lost 4 bases, and 5 bases stayed unmatched. The CDR3 loop reads CASSPTTGGTEAFF. The DNA of the CDR3 is TGTGCCAGCAGTCCGACGACAGGGGGCACTGAAGCTTTCTTT.

The chain uses TRBV19 and TRBJ1-4; 7 bases map to TRBD1. This CDR3 contains 16 residues. The germline V gene encodes CDR1 LNHDA and CDR2 SQIVND (reference sequence). The V and J ends lost 4 bases and 12 bases, in that order; junction bases with no gene match: 17. DNA for the CDR3: TGTGCCAGTAGTACTCTCCTAGGACAGGCCCGGAGGGAACTGTTTTTT. Translating it yields CASSTLLGQARRELFF.

The chain links TRBV4-3 to TRBJ2-7; no definite D call. Between the trimmed V and J ends, which lost 1 base and 0 bases, there was a span of 10 bases. This CDR3 is built from 15 residues. Germline CDR1 reads LGHNA; CDR2 reads YSLEER. For the CDR3, the DNA is TGCGCCAGCAGCCAAGCGTTCGGCAGCTCCTACGAGCAGTACTTC. Its protein product is CASSQAFGSSYEQYF.

This chain joins TRBV5-6 and TRBJ1-5; no clear D gene. Looked up from germline, CDR1 is SGHDT and CDR2 is YYEEEE. This CDR3 is built from 12 residues. V lost 2 bases and J lost 6, with 6 bases in between. In DNA form, the CDR3 reads TGTGCCAGCAGCTTATGGGGTCAGCCCCAGCATTTT. Its translation: CASSLWGQPQHF.